The clone carrying this T cell receptor (beta chain) appeared a few times. Its matching antigen is unknown. The data stem from a study of T-cell memory formation after mild COVID-19. Study-level results: Mainly CM and EM harbored the contracting CD4+ clones; mainly EMRA harbored the CD8+ ones. Clones that contracted from day 15 to 85 were balanced CD4/CD8, while later expanders leaned CD4+. Within pre-infection memory, some responding clones were found, suggesting cross-reactive memory joined.

V lost 6 bases and J lost 7, with 10 bases in between. Germline V gene sequence: CDR1 ENHRY, CDR2 SYGVKD. The CDR3 contains 12 residues. After 5'RACE with constant-segment primers, TCR alpha and TCR beta cDNA libraries carrying sample barcodes and UMIs were obtained. From the 5' RACE reads, TCRdb called clonotypes with MiXCR, one entry per CDR3 protein. Among 360,000 or so distinct CDR3 sequences listed, 25% to 30% were seen once. The material sequenced was PBMCs or a T cell subset sorted from them (not recorded which). The clonotype originates from an adult woman who had mild COVID-19 (a few samples of this study predate the infection). Cell type and time point are not known. The V call is TRBV10-3, the J call TRBJ2-1; the D is unclear. DNA for the CDR3: TGTGCCATCAGCTTGGGTTTGAATGAGCAGTTCTTC. Its protein product is CAISLGLNEQFF.